One and the same sample provided the 19 T cell receptor beta chains below, sequenced in a study of blood T cell repertoires in COVID-19. Assay used: immunoSEQ multiplex PCR; TCRdb lists only in-frame clones, some missing. The table lists fewer than 200,000 clones, about 90% of them singletons. Sequenced: PBMCs or T cells enriched from blood (not recorded which). Every receptor here comes from a human donor with acute COVID-19. The donor label of this sample is uncertain.

A note on this clone: The sample contains more than one DNA sequence encoding this CDR3. The CDR3 coding sequence is TGTGCCAGCAGCTTAGGAGGGAGCTACGAGCAGTACTTC. Translation: CASSLGGSYEQYF. The chain has TRBV11-2 and TRBJ2-7, with D possibly being TRBD2 (5 bases). V shed 1 base and J shed 3 bases, with 7 bases lying between them. Germline V gene data show CDR1 as SGHAT and CDR2 as FQNNGV. The CDR3 sequence is 13 residues long.

This clone was detected a few times. This CDR3 reads CATSDRDREKGQYF. For the CDR3, the DNA is TGTGCCACCAGTGACCGGGACAGAGAAAAGGGGCAGTACTTC. The chain is built from TRBV24-1 and TRBJ2-7; 7 bases align to TRBD1. There are 14 residues in the CDR3. Looked up from germline, CDR1 is KGHDR and CDR2 is SFDVKD. V shed 4 bases and J 9 bases; nucleotides not matched to a gene: 11.

This chain joins TRBV5-1 and TRBJ2-5, with 13 nucleotides matching TRBD2. V dropped 4 bases and J dropped 3; count of bases not matched to a gene: 6. The germline CDR1 and CDR2 sequences are SGHRS and YFSETQ. The CDR3 covers 16 residues. CDR3 loop: CASSARTSGGKETQYF. CDR3 sequence (DNA): TGCGCCAGCAGCGCGCGGACTAGCGGGGGAAAAGAGACCCAGTACTTC.

The rearrangement uses TRBV24-1 and TRBJ1-2; no reliable D call. Germline-derived CDR1 and CDR2 are KGHDR and SFDVKD. V lost 1 base to trimming and J lost 8 bases, with 10 bases between them. The CDR3 extends over 13 amino acids. The CDR3 bases are TGTGCCACCAGTGATTTTACGGGGAGGGGCTACACCTTC. Its protein is CATSDFTGRGYTF.

The chain carries TRBV21-1 and TRBJ1-2; TRBD1, the table's D call, lacks a check against the DNA. TRBV21-1 is tagged as a pseudogene. CDR3 length: 14 residues. The CDR3 loop reads CASQTRDRDYGYTF. DNA for the CDR3: TGTGCCAGCCAGACCCGGGACAGGGACTATGGCTACACCTTC.

J is TRBJ1-5 and V is TRBV27; 10 bases align to TRBD1. Germline CDR1 and CDR2: MNHEY and SMNVEV (reference sequence). The V gene end was trimmed by 5 bases and the J gene end by 8 bases; junction bases not matched to a gene: 9. This CDR3 has 15 residues. CDR3 region: CASSPGTGDVEPQHF. The CDR3 region has the DNA TGTGCCAGCAGTCCCGGGACAGGGGATGTCGAGCCCCAGCATTTT.

This CDR3 is CASSPRDRDYGYTF. The CDR3 nucleotides are TGTGCCAGCAGCCCCCGGGACAGAGACTATGGCTACACCTTC. The chain employs TRBV7-2 and TRBJ1-2; 7 bases agree with TRBD1. The V gene end was trimmed by 5 bases and the J gene end by 3 bases; junction bases not matched to a gene: 6. The CDR3 loop spans 14 amino acids. CDR1 and CDR2 (germline): SGHTA, FQGNSA. Full variable domain (remainder filled in from reference TRBV7-2 and TRBJ1-2): GAGVSQSPSNKVTEKGKDVELRCDPISGHTALYWYRQSLGQGLEFLIYFQGNSAPDKSGLPSDRFSAERTGGSVSTLTIQRTQQEDSAVYLCASSPRDRDYGYTFGSGTRLTVV.

This rearrangement joins TRBV29-1 to TRBJ2-7; possibly TRBD1 for D (5 bases). Germline V gene sequence: CDR1 SQVTM, CDR2 ANQGSEA. This CDR3 spans 12 amino acids. Between the trimmed V and J ends, which lost 3 bases and 3 bases, there was a span of 9 bases. CDR3 sequence reads: CSVEAQGYEQYF. CDR3 nucleotides: TGCAGCGTTGAGGCTCAGGGCTACGAGCAGTACTTC.

V gene TRBV7-2 combines with J gene TRBJ1-1; D not certain. Germline CDR1 and CDR2: SGHTA and FQGNSA. The ends were cut back, 5 bases at V and 8 bases at J, with 18 bases in the middle. The CDR3 sequence is 14 residues long. CDR3 sequence (DNA): TGTGCCAGCAGCCCAGTCCGCTGGCTCGGGGAAGCTTTCTTT. Residues: CASSPVRWLGEAFF. The variable domain in full, with the rest retrieved from reference TRBV7-2 and TRBJ1-1, is GAGVSQSPSNKVTEKGKDVELRCDPISGHTALYWYRQSLGQGLEFLIYFQGNSAPDKSGLPSDRFSAERTGGSVSTLTIQRTQQEDSAVYLCASSPVRWLGEAFFGQGTRLTVV.

The V gene is TRBV5-5, the J gene TRBJ1-2; D unclear. The CDR3 is 15 amino acids. CDR1 SGHKS and CDR2 YYEKEE come from the germline V gene (reference sequence). V shed 0 bases and J shed 4 bases, with 13 bases lying between them. CDR3 sequence reads: CASSLATRKFYGYTF. The CDR3 DNA follows: TGTGCCAGCAGCTTGGCCACAAGAAAGTTCTATGGCTACACCTTC.

CDR3 protein: CASSRGLAAYEQYF. CDR3 in DNA: TGTGCCAGCAGCCGAGGACTAGCGGCCTACGAGCAGTACTTC. The V call is TRBV14, the J call TRBJ2-7; 10 bases align to TRBD2. This CDR3 is 14 amino acids long. Germline-derived CDR1 and CDR2 are SGHDN and FVKESK. Unmatched junction bases numbered 2, after V lost 4 bases and J lost 2 bases.

The chain couples TRBV4-3 to TRBJ2-7; D perhaps matches TRBD1 (7 bases). Trimming cost V 0 bases and J 5 bases, with 14 bases left between them. The V gene's germline CDR1 is LGHNA and CDR2 YSLEER. CDR3 length equals 15 residues. The DNA of the CDR3 is TGCGCCAGCAGCCAAGATCAGGGGGGTTTTAACGAGCAGTACTTC. Translating it yields CASSQDQGGFNEQYF.

The V and J genes are TRBV19 and TRBJ1-1; TRBD1 agrees at 7 bases. This CDR3 is built from 14 residues. The junction had 12 bases not matched to a gene; V was cut back by 6 bases and J by 8 bases. Germline assignment: CDR1 LNHDA and CDR2 SQIVND (reference sequence). CDR3 amino acids: CASRKTGRRAEAFF. The CDR3 DNA sequence: TGTGCCAGTAGGAAGACAGGGCGTAGGGCCGAAGCTTTCTTT.

The J gene is TRBJ1-1, the V gene TRBV5-5; no clear D. Germline assignment: CDR1 SGHKS and CDR2 YYEKEE (reference sequence). Trimming shortened V by 0 bases and J by 3 bases, and 6 bases separated the two germline ends. This CDR3 has 13 amino acids. CDR3: CASSLGPHTEAFF. Written as DNA, the CDR3 is TGTGCCAGCAGCTTGGGGCCCCACACTGAAGCTTTCTTT. Supplemented by reference TRBV5-5 and TRBJ1-1, the full variable domain reads DAGVTQSPTHLIKTRGQQVTLRCSPISGHKSVSWYQQVLGQGPQFIFQYYEKEERGRGNFPDRFSARQFPNYSSELNVNALLLGDSALYLCASSLGPHTEAFFGQGTRLTVV.

This CDR3 reads CASSFTGNTEAFF. Here the CDR3 DNA reads TGTGCCAGCAGTTTCACAGGGAACACTGAAGCTTTCTTT. The J gene is TRBJ1-1, the V gene TRBV6-5, with a tentative D call TRBD1 (5 bases). The CDR3 totals 13 residues. V lost 4 bases and J lost 1, with 7 bases in between. Germline values: CDR1 MNHEY, CDR2 SVGAGI.

The rearrangement links TRBV14 to TRBJ1-2; D call uncertain. The CDR3 contains 13 residues. V lost 5 bases and J 4 bases, leaving 11 bases between the germline ends. The germline gives CDR1 SGHDN, CDR2 FVKESK. The CDR3 spells CASSSRDLYGYTF. The CDR3 bases are TGTGCCAGCAGCTCGCGGGATCTCTATGGCTACACCTTC.

This chain uses TRBV18 with TRBJ1-4; 7 nucleotides match TRBD1. Per the germline V gene, CDR1 is KGHSH and CDR2 is LQKENI. J gave up 6 bases and V 3 bases, and 7 bases lay outside the gene matches. The CDR3 is 15 amino acids. Here the CDR3 reads CASSPRQGQDEKLFF. CDR3 sequence (DNA): TGTGCCAGCTCACCCCGACAGGGTCAGGATGAAAAACTGTTTTTT. Full variable domain (remainder filled in from reference TRBV18 and TRBJ1-4): NAGVMQNPRHLVRRRGQEARLRCSPMKGHSHVYWYRQLPEEGLKFMVYLQKENIIDESGMPKERFSAEFPKEGPSILRIQQVVRGDSAAYFCASSPRQGQDEKLFFGSGTQLSVL.

The DNA of the CDR3 is TGTGCCAGCAGCCACTACCGGGACAGGGTGTACAATGAGCAGTTCTTC. The encoded protein is CASSHYRDRVYNEQFF. This sequence joins TRBV13 and TRBJ2-1, with 9 bases aligning to TRBD1. Germline V gene sequence: CDR1 PRHDT, CDR2 FYEKMQ (reference sequence). The CDR3 extends over 16 amino acids. Trimming removed 5 bases from V and 4 bases from J; junction bases left unmatched: 9.

The gene calls are TRBV28 and TRBJ2-7, with D possibly being TRBD1 (5 bases). CDR3 length equals 16 residues. Trimming removed 3 bases at V and 1 base at J, with 16 bases between. Germline assignment: CDR1 MDHEN and CDR2 SYDVKM. The CDR3, as DNA: TGTGCCAGCAGTTTCCCCCCAGGGTACGGGTCCTACGAGCAGTACTTC. Protein: CASSFPPGYGSYEQYF.